This T cell receptor (beta chain) was captured by sequencing in a study of OX40 agonist ivuxolimab in advanced cancers. Regarding the study as a whole: At 0.1 to 3.0 mg/kg and by week 6, CD4+ and CD8+ T cells in the blood had expanded clonally.

In germline, CDR1 is KGHSH, CDR2 LQKENI. CDR3 size: 13 residues. V shed 5 bases and J shed 2 bases, with 9 bases lying between them. Measured with immunoSEQ multiplex PCR; TCRdb has only the in-frame clones, and not every one. The table has 68,000 or so clones, approximately 83% seen once. At baseline, cycle 4 day 1, and cycle 7 day 1, blood was sampled. This clone showed up just a few times. Its target is unknown. This sequence joins TRBV18 and TRBJ1-2; D is ambiguous. The clonotype originates from an adult with an advanced solid tumor such as melanoma, head and neck, liver or kidney cancer. This specimen consisted of CD4+ or CD8+ T cells sorted from blood, obtained in a trial of the OX40 agonist ivuxolimab. The CDR3 DNA reads as TGTGCCAGCTCATCTCAGATAAACTATGGCTACACCTTC. It translates to CASSSQINYGYTF.